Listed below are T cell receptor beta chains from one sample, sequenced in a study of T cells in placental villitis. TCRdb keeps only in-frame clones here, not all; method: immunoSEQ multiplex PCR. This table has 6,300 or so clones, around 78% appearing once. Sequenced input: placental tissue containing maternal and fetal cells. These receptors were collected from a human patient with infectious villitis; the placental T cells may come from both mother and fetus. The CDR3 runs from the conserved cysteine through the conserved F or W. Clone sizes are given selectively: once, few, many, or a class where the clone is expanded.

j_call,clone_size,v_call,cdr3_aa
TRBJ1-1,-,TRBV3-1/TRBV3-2,CASSQGAGLRAEAFF
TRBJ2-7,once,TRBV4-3,CASSQDRTYEQYF
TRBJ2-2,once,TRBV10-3,CAISGQGNTGELFF
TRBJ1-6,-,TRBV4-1,CASSLPGGRNNSPLHF
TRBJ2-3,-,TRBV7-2,CASSHDSGGTDTQYF
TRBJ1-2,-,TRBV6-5,CASREDGYTF
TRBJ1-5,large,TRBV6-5,CASSLGVGDQPQHF
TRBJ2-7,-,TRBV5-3,CARSPLRPCEQYF
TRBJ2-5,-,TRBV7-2,CASSLGDRGPQETQYF
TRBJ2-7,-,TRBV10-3,CAISIVGGSSEQYF
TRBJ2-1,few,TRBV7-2,CASSLELPSEQFF
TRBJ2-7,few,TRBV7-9,CASSTGFSYEQYF
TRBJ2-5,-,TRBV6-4,CASRATERSQETQYF
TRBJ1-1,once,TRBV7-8,CASSPPEGETEAFF
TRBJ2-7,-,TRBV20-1,CSAPQGYEQYF
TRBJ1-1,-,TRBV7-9,CASSLPAEAFF
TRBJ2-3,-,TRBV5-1,CASSLGPTSGGIRTDTQYF
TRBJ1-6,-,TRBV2,CASRDFPDSPFHF
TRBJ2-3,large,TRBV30,CAWSGGGRTDTQYF
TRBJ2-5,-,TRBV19,CASSLTGTGETQYF
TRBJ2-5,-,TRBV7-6,CASSRGRQETQYF
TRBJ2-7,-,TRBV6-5,CASRPSGGGTYEQYF
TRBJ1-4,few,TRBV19,CASSIQGEKLFF
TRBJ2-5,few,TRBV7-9,CATFTGARGGETQYF
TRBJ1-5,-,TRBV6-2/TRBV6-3,CASSLGGLSNQPQHF
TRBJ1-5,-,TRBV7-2,CASSPGTGDQPQHF
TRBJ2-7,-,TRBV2,CASSPPYEQYF
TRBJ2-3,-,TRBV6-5,CASSYRGRTDTQYF
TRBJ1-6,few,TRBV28,CASSLSGQGFSPLHF
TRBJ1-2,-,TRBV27,CASSLSAGDGYTF
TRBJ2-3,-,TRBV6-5,CASSGLGGTDTQYF
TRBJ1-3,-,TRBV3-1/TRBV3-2,CASSQGAGTGNTIYF
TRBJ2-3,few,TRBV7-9,CASSTATDTQYF
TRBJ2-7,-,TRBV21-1,CASSSRDRVYEQYF
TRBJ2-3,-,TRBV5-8,CASSLVLPSTDTQYF
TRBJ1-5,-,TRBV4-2,CASSQGFRGVGSFSNQPQHF
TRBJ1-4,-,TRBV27,CASSAQRVGSEKLFF
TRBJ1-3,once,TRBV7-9,CASSSTGGRGNTIYF
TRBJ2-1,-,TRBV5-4,CASSLAAGNEQFF
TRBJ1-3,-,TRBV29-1,CSVRSGNTIYF
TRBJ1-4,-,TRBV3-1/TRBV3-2,CASSQLEGTNEKLFF